Listed here are 26 T cell receptor beta chains from one sample, sequenced in a study of shared clonotypes between healthy human individuals. Using immunoSEQ multiplex PCR, the repertoire was profiled, and TCRdb retains in-frame clones only, with some absent. The sample contains around 2.1 million clones, approximately 96% of which appear only once. Sequencing used naive CD4+ T cells sorted from blood. Documented subset: CD45RA+ positively selected. These receptors originate from a man in his late teens or twenties in good health.

This chain connects TRBV4-2 to TRBJ2-2, with 8 bases matching TRBD2. From germline, CDR1 is LGHNA and CDR2 YNFKEQ. Unmatched junction bases numbered 5, after V lost 0 bases and J lost 2 bases. CDR3 length: 17 amino acids. The CDR3 region is CASSQDGTSGNTGELFF. The CDR3 nucleotides are TGTGCCAGCAGCCAAGATGGTACTAGCGGAAACACCGGGGAGCTGTTTTTT.

The rearrangement joins TRBV9 to TRBJ2-3; D is ambiguous. There are 14 residues in the CDR3. Germline lookup yields CDR1 SGDLS and CDR2 YYNGEE. V shed 4 bases and J shed 2 bases, with 11 bases lying between them. CDR3 protein: CASSPRSNTDTQYF. CDR3 in DNA: TGTGCCAGCAGCCCCCGATCTAACACAGATACGCAGTATTTT.

The chain carries TRBV18 and TRBJ2-7; 7 positions match TRBD2. This CDR3 is built from 14 residues. Germline V CDR1 and CDR2: KGHSH, LQKENI. V shed 4 bases, J shed 0 bases, and the junction held 3 bases outside the gene matches. The CDR3, as DNA: TGTGCCAGCTCACGGGCTAGCGGCTCCTACGAGCAGTACTTC. Encoded protein: CASSRASGSYEQYF.

The chain links TRBV5-8 to TRBJ1-4, with D possibly matching TRBD1 (6 bases). V dropped 1 base and J dropped 7 bases, with 14 bases sitting between them. This CDR3 spans 15 amino acids. CDR1 is SGHTS, CDR2 YDEGEE, per germline. The CDR3 reads CASSLQGSVIEKLFF. DNA of the CDR3: TGTGCCAGCAGCTTGCAGGGGAGTGTGATTGAAAAACTGTTTTTT.

V gene TRBV28 combines with J gene TRBJ1-3; possible D gene TRBD1, 6 bases. The germline CDR1 and CDR2 sequences are MDHEN and SYDVKM. The V end lost 4 bases, the J end lost 0 bases, and 10 bases lay between the germline ends. The CDR3 is 15 residues long. This CDR3 reads CASSSGQLSGNTIYF. Here the CDR3 DNA reads TGTGCCAGCAGTTCCGGACAGCTCTCTGGAAACACCATATATTTT.

The chain carries TRBV7-2 and TRBJ1-4; 8 bases agree with TRBD1. Germline V gives CDR1 SGHTA, CDR2 FQGNSA. The CDR3 totals 16 residues. J lost 7 bases, V lost 2 bases, and 9 bases had no gene match. In DNA form, the CDR3 reads TGTGCCAGCAGCTTATATGGACAGGGACTAGGTGAAAAACTGTTTTTT. Encoded protein: CASSLYGQGLGEKLFF.

The rearrangement joins TRBV7-9 to TRBJ2-3, with 9 positions matching TRBD2. The CDR3 sequence is 16 residues long. CDR1 is SEHNR and CDR2 is FQNEAQ in the germline V gene (reference sequence). Trimming removed 0 bases from V and 7 bases from J; junction bases left unmatched: 8. The CDR3 protein is CASSLAISGGRNTQYF. In DNA form, the CDR3 reads TGTGCCAGCAGCTTAGCGATTAGCGGGGGACGGAATACGCAGTATTTT. The full variable domain, its missing parts supplied by reference TRBV7-9 and TRBJ2-3, is DTGVSQNPRHKITKRGQNVTFRCDPISEHNRLYWYRQTLGQGPEFLTYFQNEAQLEKSRLLSDRFSAERPKGSFSTLEIQRTEQGDSAMYLCASSLAISGGRNTQYFGPGTRLTVL.

The genes are TRBV4-3 and TRBJ1-2, with D tentatively TRBD1 (5 bases). This CDR3 contains 15 residues. Germline values: CDR1 LGHNA, CDR2 YSLEER. Trimming removed 0 bases at V and 6 bases at J, with 14 bases between. The chain's CDR3 is CASSQEIRQTDGYTF. DNA of the CDR3: TGCGCCAGCAGCCAAGAAATAAGACAGACAGATGGCTACACCTTC.

A remark on this clone: The identical CDR3 is also encoded by other nucleotide sequences in the sample. This sequence joins TRBV5-1 and TRBJ2-5; 7 bases map to TRBD1. V was pared by 4 bases and J by 3 bases, with 3 bases of the junction left unmatched. CDR3 length: 13 residues. Germline-derived CDR1 and CDR2 are SGHRS and YFSETQ. The CDR3 is CASSTTGEETQYF. CDR3 DNA sequence: TGCGCCAGCAGCACAACAGGGGAAGAGACCCAGTACTTC.

This clone has only a few counts. CDR3 region: CAAKDREGYGYTF. In DNA, the CDR3 is TGTGCCGCCAAGGACAGGGAGGGTTATGGCTACACCTTC. The chain couples TRBV7-9 to TRBJ1-2, with 8 positions matching TRBD1. This CDR3 has 13 residues. Germline V gene data show CDR1 as SEHNR and CDR2 as FQNEAQ (reference sequence). With V trimmed by 11 bases and J by 5 bases, 10 bases remained unmatched.

This clone was found a few times. The chain carries TRBV9 and TRBJ2-2, with D possibly being TRBD1 (6 bases). V lost 7 bases, J lost 2 bases, and 12 bases lay in between. The CDR3 runs to 14 residues. Germline values: CDR1 SGDLS, CDR2 YYNGEE. The CDR3, as DNA: TGTGCCAGCGGTACTGGGACAAACACCGGGGAGCTGTTTTTT. Translated, it gives CASGTGTNTGELFF.

This clone has just one count. The chain is built from TRBV2 and TRBJ2-5, with a tentative D call TRBD2 (7 bases). The CDR3 consists of 15 residues. Germline lookup yields CDR1 SNHLY and CDR2 FYNNEI. V shed 7 bases and J shed 4 bases, with 19 bases lying between them. The chain's CDR3 is CASTSFGGGGETQYF. The CDR3 region has the DNA TGTGCCAGCACCTCGTTTGGGGGAGGGGGAGAGACCCAGTACTTC.

V is TRBV4-3 and J is TRBJ1-5, with D unresolved. Trimming cost V 3 bases and J 6 bases, with 9 bases left between them. The germline V gene has CDR1 LGHNA and CDR2 YSLEER. The CDR3 consists of 13 residues. CDR3 in DNA: TGCGCCAGCAGCCATGACCGTAGTCAGCCCCAGCATTTT. Its translation: CASSHDRSQPQHF.

This clone was recorded a few times. The chain carries TRBV7-2 and TRBJ1-6; D gene uncertain. V was pared by 5 bases and J by 9 bases, with 11 bases between. Per the germline V gene, CDR1 is SGHTA and CDR2 is FQGNSA. This CDR3 region has 13 residues. The CDR3 bases are TGTGCCAGCAGCACCTTAGCGGGTTCACCCCTCCACTTT. This translates into CASSTLAGSPLHF.

The table lists this clone with a count of one. V is TRBV30 and J is TRBJ2-5; 8 nucleotides match TRBD2. This CDR3 comprises 17 residues. CDR1 GTSNPN and CDR2 SVGIG come from the germline V gene (reference sequence). After removal of 2 bases from V and 0 bases from J, the junction contained 11 bases not matched to a gene. In DNA form, the CDR3 reads TGTGCCTGGAGTAGGTACCCCGGGGGGGCCTACCAAGAGACCCAGTACTTC. This gives the protein CAWSRYPGGAYQETQYF. Filled out from reference TRBV30 and TRBJ2-5, the complete variable domain reads SQTIHQWPATLVQPVGSPLSLECTVEGTSNPNLYWYRQAAGRGLQLLFYSVGIGQISSEVPQNLSASRPQDRQFILSSKKLLLSDSGFYLCAWSRYPGGAYQETQYFGPGTRLLVL.

This chain links TRBV29-1 with TRBJ2-3; TRBD1 aligns across 8 bases. CDR3 size: 13 residues. Trimming removed 4 bases from V and 2 bases from J; junction bases left unmatched: 2. From germline, CDR1 is SQVTM and CDR2 ANQGSEA. The CDR3 DNA reads as TGCAGCGTTGGGACAGGGAACACAGATACGCAGTATTTT. It yields the protein CSVGTGNTDTQYF.

This clone was observed once. The V call is TRBV27, the J call TRBJ2-1; 7 nucleotides line up with TRBD1. Germline V gene lookup returns CDR1 MNHEY and CDR2 SMNVEV (reference sequence). This CDR3 has 16 amino acids. V lost 3 bases and J lost 0; bases outside the gene matches: 5. The CDR3 coding sequence is TGTGCCAGCAGTTTGGCAGGGGGTATCTCCTACAATGAGCAGTTCTTC. It is translated as CASSLAGGISYNEQFF.

This rearrangement joins TRBV10-3 to TRBJ2-7; no firm D call. Germline CDR1 and CDR2: ENHRY and SYGVKD. Trimming took off 3 bases at V and 2 bases at J, with 5 bases between the two ends. There are 12 residues in the CDR3. The chain's CDR3 is CAISDFPYEQYF. DNA for the CDR3: TGTGCCATCAGTGATTTTCCCTACGAGCAGTACTTC.

CDR3 protein: CASSQDWTRPPRAQYF. The CDR3, as DNA: TGCGCCAGCAGCCAAGATTGGACTAGACCTCCTAGAGCGCAGTATTTT. The chain recombines TRBV4-1 with TRBJ2-3; 7 bases fit TRBD2. Trimming cost V 0 bases and J 10 bases; bases outside gene matches: 13. This CDR3 spans 16 amino acids. Germline V CDR1 and CDR2: MGHRA, YSYEKL.

The chain is built from TRBV6-5 and TRBJ1-2, with 9 bases identical to TRBD1. V gave up 5 bases and J gave up 6 bases; unmatched junction bases: 4. This CDR3 spans 13 amino acids. Per germline, CDR1 MNHEY and CDR2 SVGAGI. CDR3 DNA: TGTGCCAGCAGTAGAGGGGACAGGGATGGCTACACCTTC. Its protein is CASSRGDRDGYTF.

The chain has TRBV4-3 and TRBJ1-1, with 7 bases lining up with TRBD1. Germline V lookup: CDR1 LGHNA, CDR2 YSLEER. The V gene end was trimmed by 0 bases and the J gene end by 11 bases; junction bases not matched to a gene: 3. The CDR3 spans 12 residues. The CDR3 sequence is CASSQDRGLAFF. CDR3 sequence (DNA): TGCGCCAGCAGCCAAGACAGGGGGTTGGCTTTCTTT.

The chain carries TRBV5-1 and TRBJ2-5, with TRBD1 matching 10 bases. This CDR3 is built from 18 residues. The J segment lost 5 bases and the V segment lost 3 bases, leaving 16 bases of the junction unmatched. Germline CDR1 SGHRS, CDR2 YFSETQ. The CDR3 here is CASSSHPPGTGVGETQYF. CDR3 coding DNA: TGCGCCAGCAGCTCCCATCCCCCCGGGACAGGGGTCGGGGAGACCCAGTACTTC.

The chain has TRBV28 and TRBJ2-3, with D maybe TRBD2 (5 bases). The V end was cut by 5 bases, the J end by 1 base, with 13 bases between. The CDR3 loop spans 15 amino acids. From germline, CDR1 is MDHEN and CDR2 SYDVKM. CDR3 DNA sequence: TGTGCCAGCAGTACCTGGACTTTACGCACAGATACGCAGTATTTT. It encodes CASSTWTLRTDTQYF.

The chain carries TRBV13 and TRBJ2-7; possible D gene TRBD2, 5 bases. The germline V gene has CDR1 PRHDT and CDR2 FYEKMQ (reference sequence). Between the trimmed V and J ends, which lost 3 bases and 1 base, there was a span of 13 bases. The CDR3 runs 15 residues. The CDR3 DNA follows: TGTGCCAGCAGCTTGAACGGGATTACTTCCTACGAGCAGTACTTC. As protein: CASSLNGITSYEQYF.

This chain links TRBV10-2 with TRBJ1-2, with 11 positions matching TRBD1. Germline CDR1 is WSHSY and CDR2 is SAAADI. The J segment lost 6 bases and the V segment lost 6 bases, leaving 3 bases of the junction unmatched. This CDR3 is 13 amino acids long. The CDR3 loop reads CASRGQGANGYTF. The CDR3 DNA follows: TGCGCCAGCAGAGGACAGGGGGCGAATGGCTACACCTTC.

The J gene is TRBJ2-5, the V gene TRBV11-2, with D perhaps TRBD2 (6 bases). V was trimmed by 0 bases and J by 1 base, leaving 12 bases between them. The V gene's germline CDR1 is SGHAT and CDR2 FQNNGV. This CDR3 has 16 amino acids. The chain's CDR3 is CASSLDLVGLQETQYF. For the CDR3, the DNA is TGTGCCAGCAGCTTAGATCTTGTGGGACTCCAAGAGACCCAGTACTTC.